These T cell receptor beta chains were read from a single sample in a study of OX40 agonist ivuxolimab in advanced cancers. TCRdb's table, derived via immunoSEQ multiplex PCR, lists solely in-frame clones and lacks some. The sample holds 11,000 to 15,000 clones, under 95% seen once. This specimen was CD4+ or CD8+ T cells sorted from blood, taken in a trial of the OX40 agonist ivuxolimab. These receptors were collected from an adult with an advanced solid tumor such as melanoma, head and neck, liver or kidney cancer. CDR3s include the opening cysteine and the closing phenylalanine or tryptophan. D genes are given only for firm matches. Expanded clones get a size class; other rows say once, few or many, or leave the size out.

d_call: NA
v_call: TRBV5-4
j_call: TRBJ2-7
clone_size: NA
cdr3_aa: CASSRDRLADYSYEQYF
cdr3_nt: TGTGCCAGCAGCCGGGACCGATTAGCGGACTACTCCTACGAGCAGTACTTC

d_call: TRBD2
v_call: TRBV28
j_call: TRBJ2-1
clone_size: NA
cdr3_aa: CASRTSGSGNEQFF
cdr3_nt: TGTGCCAGCAGAACTAGCGGGAGTGGCAATGAGCAGTTCTTC

d_call: NA
v_call: TRBV7-9
j_call: TRBJ2-7
clone_size: NA
cdr3_aa: CASSPPVRSYEQYF
cdr3_nt: TGTGCCAGCAGCCCTCCGGTCCGCTCCTACGAGCAGTACTTC

d_call: NA
v_call: TRBV10-1
j_call: TRBJ2-1
clone_size: NA
cdr3_aa: CASSESRGIIYNEQFF
cdr3_nt: TGCGCCAGCAGTGAGTCGAGGGGAATTATCTACAATGAGCAGTTCTTC

d_call: NA
v_call: TRBV5-6
j_call: TRBJ1-5
clone_size: NA
cdr3_aa: CASSLGGALNQPQHF
cdr3_nt: TGTGCCAGCAGCTTAGGAGGGGCCCTAAATCAGCCCCAGCATTTT

d_call: TRBD2
v_call: TRBV10-1
j_call: TRBJ2-3
clone_size: NA
cdr3_aa: CASSDSDSGIIGGDTQYF
cdr3_nt: TGCGCCAGCAGTGATTCGGATAGCGGGATAATCGGCGGAGATACGCAGTATTTT

d_call: NA
v_call: TRBV19
j_call: TRBJ1-4
clone_size: NA
cdr3_aa: CASSLQGSEKLFF
cdr3_nt: TGTGCCAGTAGTTTACAGGGTAGTGAAAAACTGTTTTTT

d_call: TRBD2
v_call: TRBV5-1
j_call: TRBJ2-7
clone_size: NA
cdr3_aa: CASSLVEGGSYEQYF
cdr3_nt: TGCGCCAGCAGCTTGGTTGAGGGAGGGTCCTACGAGCAGTACTTC

d_call: NA
v_call: TRBV6-1
j_call: TRBJ2-7
clone_size: once
cdr3_aa: CASSELTGPRLEQYF
cdr3_nt: TGTGCCAGCAGTGAACTGACAGGCCCGCGGTTAGAGCAGTACTTC

d_call: NA
v_call: TRBV19
j_call: TRBJ1-6
clone_size: NA
cdr3_aa: CASSEPQGFNSPLHF
cdr3_nt: TGTGCCAGTAGTGAGCCTCAGGGTTTTAATTCACCCCTCCACTTT

d_call: NA
v_call: TRBV9
j_call: TRBJ1-4
clone_size: once
cdr3_aa: CASSDGTFTQKLFF
cdr3_nt: TGTGCCAGCAGCGATGGGACCTTCACACAAAAACTGTTTTTT

d_call: TRBD2
v_call: TRBV9
j_call: TRBJ2-1
clone_size: NA
cdr3_aa: CASSDRIAGADEQFF
cdr3_nt: TGTGCCAGCAGCGATAGAATAGCGGGAGCGGATGAGCAGTTCTTC

d_call: TRBD1
v_call: TRBV7-9
j_call: TRBJ2-3
clone_size: NA
cdr3_aa: CASSFGTGTTDTQYF
cdr3_nt: TGTGCCAGCAGCTTCGGGACAGGGACCACAGATACGCAGTATTTT

d_call: NA
v_call: TRBV5-6
j_call: TRBJ2-7
clone_size: NA
cdr3_aa: CASSLAAGNEQYF
cdr3_nt: TGTGCCAGCAGCTTGGCCGCTGGCAACGAGCAGTACTTC

d_call: NA
v_call: TRBV5-1
j_call: TRBJ2-7
clone_size: NA
cdr3_aa: CASSSTGPYEQYF
cdr3_nt: TGCGCCAGCAGCTCTACAGGACCCTACGAGCAGTACTTC

d_call: NA
v_call: TRBV6-5
j_call: TRBJ1-2
clone_size: NA
cdr3_aa: CATLPDSLYGYTF
cdr3_nt: TGTGCCACCCTTCCAGACAGCCTCTATGGCTACACCTTC

d_call: NA
v_call: TRBV18
j_call: TRBJ2-2
clone_size: NA
cdr3_aa: CASSPPGGRTGELFF
cdr3_nt: TGTGCCAGCTCACCCCCAGGGGGGCGCACCGGGGAGCTGTTTTTT

d_call: NA
v_call: TRBV5-1
j_call: TRBJ2-7
clone_size: once
cdr3_aa: CASSVDSYEQYF
cdr3_nt: TGCGCCAGCAGCGTGGACAGCTACGAGCAGTACTTC

d_call: TRBD1
v_call: TRBV6-5
j_call: TRBJ2-4
clone_size: NA
cdr3_aa: CASRGQGPNIQYF
cdr3_nt: TGTGCCAGCAGAGGACAGGGTCCAAACATTCAGTACTTC

d_call: NA
v_call: TRBV6-6
j_call: TRBJ2-1
clone_size: NA
cdr3_aa: CASSQPTQPKFF
cdr3_nt: TGTGCCAGCAGCCAGCCCACTCAACCGAAGTTCTTC

d_call: NA
v_call: TRBV10-2
j_call: TRBJ2-7
clone_size: NA
cdr3_aa: CASSEDPSYEQYF
cdr3_nt: TGCGCCAGCAGTGAGGACCCTTCCTACGAGCAGTACTTC

d_call: NA
v_call: TRBV19
j_call: TRBJ2-3
clone_size: NA
cdr3_aa: CASTNSLADTQYF
cdr3_nt: TGTGCCAGTACGAATAGCCTCGCAGATACGCAGTATTTT

d_call: NA
v_call: TRBV7-3
j_call: TRBJ2-3
clone_size: NA
cdr3_aa: CASSPTSYYTDTQYF
cdr3_nt: TGTGCCAGCAGCCCAACTAGCTACTACACAGATACGCAGTATTTT

d_call: NA
v_call: TRBV18
j_call: TRBJ2-7
clone_size: NA
cdr3_aa: CASSPGGKETYEQYF
cdr3_nt: TGTGCCAGCTCACCGGGGGGAAAAGAAACCTACGAGCAGTACTTC

d_call: NA
v_call: TRBV7-2
j_call: TRBJ2-2
clone_size: NA
cdr3_aa: CASSLRPGGNAGELFF
cdr3_nt: TGTGCCAGCAGCCTGAGGCCTGGGGGGAACGCCGGGGAGCTGTTTTTT